These 9 T cell receptor beta chains came from one sample sequenced in a study of Graves' ophthalmopathy and Graves' hyperthyroidism. CDR3 regions of TCR beta were amplified from RNA transcripts. HTBI primers were employed in first-round RT-PCR, then a second-round multiplex PCR followed. TCRdb re-derived calls from the multiplex PCR reads in MiXCR, one entry per CDR3 protein. The sample records 300,000 to 400,000 distinct CDR3 sequences, roughly 15% being singletons. The sample comprised peripheral blood. The receptor set was obtained from an adult man with Graves' ophthalmopathy.

This rearrangement joins TRBV12-3 or TRBV12-4 to TRBJ2-7; TRBD2 might be the D (6 bases). The CDR3 is made up of 13 amino acids. V dropped 0 bases and J dropped 5 bases, with 8 bases sitting between them. CDR3 region: CASSLAGGNEQYF. The CDR3 region has the DNA TGTGCCAGCAGTTTAGCGGGAGGAAACGAGCAGTACTTC.

Many counts were recorded for this clonotype. The rearrangement joins TRBV2 to TRBJ1-2; no clear D. The V gene's germline CDR1 is SNHLY and CDR2 FYNNEI. The ends were cut back, 8 bases at V and 4 bases at J, with 11 bases in the middle. The CDR3 is 12 residues long. The CDR3 coding sequence is TGTGCCAGCGAGAACCGGTCCTATGGCTACACCTTC. This codes for CASENRSYGYTF.

This clonotype was seen ten or more times. This chain joins TRBV28 and TRBJ1-2; D gene unclear. This CDR3 has 16 residues. Looked up from germline, CDR1 is MDHEN and CDR2 is SYDVKM. V was shortened by 5 bases and J by 3 bases, with 19 bases between the two germline ends. The DNA of the CDR3 is TGTGCCAGCAGTCCCCCGTGGGGATCAGAGGACTATGGCTACACCTTC. Translation: CASSPPWGSEDYGYTF.

Ten or more counts support this clonotype. The genes are TRBV4-1 and TRBJ1-5; D remains unclear. This CDR3 region has 16 residues. Trimming pared 0 bases from V and 4 bases from J, leaving 13 bases between. CDR1 MGHRA and CDR2 YSYEKL come from the germline V gene. CDR3 in amino acids: CASSQDLTGANQPQHF. The CDR3 bases are TGCGCCAGCAGCCAAGATCTCACGGGAGCAAATCAGCCCCAGCATTTT.

This clonotype has ten or more counts. The rearrangement uses TRBV24-1 and TRBJ1-2; D remains ambiguous. Trimming removed 4 bases at V and 5 bases at J, with 10 bases between. Per the germline V gene, CDR1 is KGHDR and CDR2 is SFDVKD. The CDR3 is 13 residues long. The chain's CDR3 is CATSEGVGYGYTF. Written as DNA, the CDR3 is TGTGCCACCAGTGAGGGAGTGGGGTATGGCTACACCTTC.

This clonotype was found many times. V is TRBV20-1 and J is TRBJ2-5; D is ambiguous. CDR1 is DFQATT and CDR2 is SNEGSKA in the germline V gene (reference sequence). The CDR3 runs to 14 residues. The ends were cut back, 1 base at V and 2 bases at J, with 11 bases in the middle. The CDR3 sequence is CSARVSQLQETQYF. The CDR3, as DNA: TGCAGTGCTAGAGTCAGTCAGCTGCAAGAGACCCAGTACTTC.

This clonotype has a handful of counts. CDR3 protein: CASSLDGSSGETQYF. CDR3 nucleotide sequence: TGTGCCAGCAGTTTGGACGGGAGTTCTGGAGAGACCCAGTACTTC. The genes are TRBV12-3 or TRBV12-4 and TRBJ2-5; possibly TRBD2 for D (6 bases). The CDR3 consists of 15 residues. Trimming took off 3 bases at V and 4 bases at J, with 15 bases between the two ends.

V gene TRBV15 combines with J gene TRBJ1-1; D is unclear. The V gene lost 1 base and the J gene lost 4 bases, with 10 bases spanning the gap. The V gene's germline CDR1 is LNHNV and CDR2 YYDKDF (reference sequence). The CDR3 covers 14 residues. The CDR3 region is CATSRVSIGTEAFF. The CDR3 DNA reads as TGTGCCACCAGCAGAGTAAGTATTGGCACTGAAGCTTTCTTT. Filled out from reference TRBV15 and TRBJ1-1, the complete variable domain reads DAMVIQNPRYQVTQFGKPVTLSCSQTLNHNVMYWYQQKSSQAPKLLFHYYDKDFNNEADTPDNFQSRRPNTSFCFLDIRSPGLGDTAMYLCATSRVSIGTEAFFGQGTRLTVV.

This clonotype has ten or more counts. This chain links TRBV6-1 with TRBJ1-5; the D is unclear. Germline loops: CDR1 MNHNS, CDR2 SASEGT. This CDR3 is 13 amino acids long. V was pared by 2 bases and J by 6 bases, with 8 bases between. The CDR3 DNA reads TGTGCCAGCAGTGAAAGTTTATCTCAGCCCCAGCATTTT. The encoded protein is CASSESLSQPQHF.